The rows below give T cell receptor beta chains drawn from one sample of a study of beta chain features in type 1 diabetes. Assay: immunoSEQ multiplex PCR; the TCRdb copy retains only in-frame clones and omits some. The repertoire holds about 150,000 clones, 8.5% to 14% seen once, with about 2.1% in the top ten. The sample was central memory CD4+ T cells from blood. The receptors originated from a man in his late teens or twenties in good health. The CDR3 runs from the conserved cysteine through the conserved F or W. Fields, in order: CDR3 protein, CDR3 DNA, V gene, clone size, D gene, J gene. A D gene is named only where the DNA matches it firmly. Expanded clones get a size class; other rows say once, few or many, or leave the size out.

cdr3_aa: CASSAAATSSYNEQFF
cdr3_nt: TGTGCCAGCAGCGCGGCTGCGACTTCCTCCTACAATGAGCAGTTCTTC
v_call: TRBV7-7
clone_size: medium-sized
d_call: .
j_call: TRBJ2-1

cdr3_aa: CASQRGAQGGNTIYF
cdr3_nt: TGCGCCTCCCAGAGGGGGGCCCAGGGTGGAAACACCATATATTTT
v_call: TRBV4-3
clone_size: few
d_call: .
j_call: TRBJ1-3

cdr3_aa: CATGTVALYEQYF
cdr3_nt: TGTGCCACAGGGACAGTTGCCCTCTACGAGCAGTACTTC
v_call: TRBV28
clone_size: .
d_call: TRBD1
j_call: TRBJ2-7

cdr3_aa: CASSSKRPSGTDTQYF
cdr3_nt: TGTGCCAGCAGCTCAAAGAGGCCTAGCGGGACAGATACGCAGTATTTT
v_call: TRBV7-9
clone_size: .
d_call: TRBD2
j_call: TRBJ2-3

cdr3_aa: CASASGGRAQYF
cdr3_nt: TGTGCCAGCGCCTCAGGGGGGCGAGCGCAGTATTTT
v_call: TRBV7-2
clone_size: few
d_call: .
j_call: TRBJ2-3

cdr3_aa: CASRRQSMNTEAFF
cdr3_nt: TGTGCCAGCAGAAGACAGTCTATGAACACTGAAGCTTTCTTT
v_call: TRBV6-5
clone_size: few
d_call: .
j_call: TRBJ1-1

cdr3_aa: CASSLDGTSRYEQYF
cdr3_nt: TGTGCCAGCAGCCTGGATGGGACTAGCCGCTACGAGCAGTACTTC
v_call: TRBV4-2
clone_size: few
d_call: TRBD2
j_call: TRBJ2-7

cdr3_aa: CASSSGQPNNEQFF
cdr3_nt: TGTGCCAGCAGCTCGGGACAGCCCAACAATGAGCAGTTCTTC
v_call: TRBV7-9
clone_size: .
d_call: TRBD1
j_call: TRBJ2-1

cdr3_aa: CASSTTGVKNIQYF
cdr3_nt: TGTGCCAGCTCCACCACAGGGGTCAAAAACATTCAGTACTTC
v_call: TRBV7-2
clone_size: .
d_call: TRBD1
j_call: TRBJ2-4

cdr3_aa: CASSPGPKATETQYF
cdr3_nt: TGTGCCAGCTCACCAGGGCCTAAAGCGACAGAGACCCAGTACTTC
v_call: TRBV18
clone_size: many
d_call: .
j_call: TRBJ2-5

cdr3_aa: CASSRRNYNEQFF
cdr3_nt: TGTGCCAGCAGCCGGCGGAACTACAATGAGCAGTTCTTC
v_call: TRBV7-2
clone_size: .
d_call: .
j_call: TRBJ2-1

cdr3_aa: CASSQVTSGGNEQYF
cdr3_nt: TGTGCCAGCAGCCAGGTGACTAGCGGGGGCAACGAGCAGTACTTC
v_call: TRBV7-9
clone_size: few
d_call: TRBD2
j_call: TRBJ2-7

cdr3_aa: CASSAGGQTGELFF
cdr3_nt: TGTGCCAGCTCGGCGGGAGGTCAGACCGGGGAGCTGTTTTTT
v_call: TRBV7-2
clone_size: .
d_call: TRBD2
j_call: TRBJ2-2

cdr3_aa: CASSQDIGYGYTF
cdr3_nt: TGTGCCAGCAGCCAAGACATTGGGTATGGCTACACCTTC
v_call: TRBV14
clone_size: .
d_call: .
j_call: TRBJ1-2

cdr3_aa: CSAGTVLAFF
cdr3_nt: TGCAGCGCGGGGACGGTGTTAGCTTTCTTT
v_call: TRBV29-1
clone_size: few
d_call: .
j_call: TRBJ1-1

cdr3_aa: CASRSLAGAQETQYF
cdr3_nt: TGTGCCAGCAGATCCCTAGCGGGAGCCCAAGAGACCCAGTACTTC
v_call: TRBV7-2
clone_size: .
d_call: TRBD2
j_call: TRBJ2-5

cdr3_aa: CASSQDRYGYTF
cdr3_nt: TGTGCCAGCAGCCAGGACAGATATGGCTACACCTTC
v_call: TRBV14
clone_size: few
d_call: .
j_call: TRBJ1-2

cdr3_aa: CAIRLTDTQYF
cdr3_nt: TGTGCCATCCGATTGACCGATACGCAGTATTTT
v_call: TRBV10-3
clone_size: few
d_call: .
j_call: TRBJ2-3

cdr3_aa: CASSRRDRGGAGKYF
cdr3_nt: TGTGCCAGCAGCCGCCGGGACAGGGGCGGTGCCGGCAAGTACTTC
v_call: TRBV5-6
clone_size: few
d_call: TRBD1
j_call: TRBJ2-7

cdr3_aa: CASSTPESGNEQFF
cdr3_nt: TGTGCCAGTAGTACGCCTGAGTCCGGGAATGAGCAGTTCTTC
v_call: TRBV19
clone_size: few
d_call: .
j_call: TRBJ2-1

cdr3_aa: CASSLEGRQWYF
cdr3_nt: TGCGCCAGCAGCTTGGAAGGACGGCAGTGGTATTTT
v_call: TRBV5-1
clone_size: many
d_call: .
j_call: TRBJ2-3

cdr3_aa: CASSPPGTRNQPQHF
cdr3_nt: TGTGCCAGCTCACCACCCGGCACGCGCAATCAGCCCCAGCATTTT
v_call: TRBV18
clone_size: few
d_call: .
j_call: TRBJ1-5